These T cell receptor beta chains were read from a single sample in a study of T cell repertoires in ileal Crohn's disease. Some clones are missing from TCRdb's copy, which holds only in-frame ones; the method was immunoSEQ multiplex PCR. Among approximately 7,000 clones listed, under 80% were seen once. Sequences were obtained from ileal tissue. The receptor set was obtained from an adult with Crohn's disease. Each CDR3 is given with its conserved first and last residue. Each record gives: J gene, V gene, CDR3 protein.

J: TRBJ2-3; V: TRBV4-3; CDR3: CASSQIAGGSTDTQYF
J: TRBJ1-4; V: TRBV5-6; CDR3: CASSLQGAGEKLFF
J: TRBJ2-2; V: TRBV9; CDR3: CASGAAGELFF
J: TRBJ1-1; V: TRBV6-1; CDR3: CASSDLRGYTEAFF
J: TRBJ2-7; V: TRBV11-2; CDR3: CASSLLSGRTAYEQYF
J: TRBJ1-6; V: TRBV7-8; CDR3: CASSLGSVNSPLHF
J: TRBJ2-7; V: TRBV19; CDR3: CASSTSSYEQYF
J: TRBJ1-2; V: TRBV6-1; CDR3: CTSSRAGNYGYTF
J: TRBJ2-1; V: TRBV18; CDR3: CASSPGMAGGRVYEQFF
J: TRBJ2-7; V: TRBV6-6; CDR3: CASAGTASSYEQYF
J: TRBJ2-1; V: TRBV5-1; CDR3: CASFQGGNEQFF
J: TRBJ2-5; V: TRBV7-9; CDR3: CASSLGDRPQETQYF
J: TRBJ1-1; V: TRBV10-3; CDR3: CAISSPGTGGANAFF
J: TRBJ1-2; V: TRBV27; CDR3: CASSVGTGKDYGYTF
J: TRBJ1-1; V: TRBV5-1; CDR3: CASSPGTGGGSNTEAFF
J: TRBJ2-5; V: TRBV7-2; CDR3: CASRSEKTQYF
J: TRBJ1-2; V: TRBV6-5; CDR3: CASSKQGTINYGYTF
J: TRBJ2-1; V: TRBV4-1; CDR3: CASSQVAGQGEQFF
J: TRBJ1-1; V: TRBV5-1; CDR3: CASSLGTGGETEAFF
J: TRBJ1-1; V: TRBV9; CDR3: CASSVETGGPEAFF
J: TRBJ1-1; V: TRBV10-2; CDR3: CASSKGEGWAEAFF
J: TRBJ2-7; V: TRBV7-2; CDR3: CASSQGQGASYEQYF
J: TRBJ2-1; V: TRBV10-3; CDR3: CAIQTGTTINEQFF
J: TRBJ1-2; V: TRBV7-9; CDR3: CASSLSQGSSGYTF
J: TRBJ1-1; V: TRBV7-2; CDR3: CASSLVRTGGTEAFF
J: TRBJ2-7; V: TRBV6-5; CDR3: CASSEGQAYEQYF
J: TRBJ1-5; V: TRBV28; CDR3: CASSLYRVINQPQHF
J: TRBJ1-2; V: TRBV7-9; CDR3: CASSPAGTGGYNTF
J: TRBJ2-7; V: TRBV7-7; CDR3: CASSRDRGDGVEQYF